The next 22 T cell receptor beta chains were all read from a single sample in a study of vaccination and CD4 T cells after COVID-19. Sequence data for DNA of cultured CD4+ T cells were generated by the Oncomine TCR Beta short-read assay. Via MiXCR, TCRdb re-called the PCR reads, giving one row per CDR3 protein. The sample lists under 25,000 distinct CDR3 sequences, under 45% occurring once. Treatment of the sample: approximately 9-day PBMC culture with coronavirus spike peptide pools or control peptides (ViraFEST assay). These receptors' antigens are unknown. The sample taken for sequencing was cultured CD4+ T cells from blood. These receptors came from a human donor with COVID-19.

This clonotype was detected once. V usage is TRBV6-1 and J usage is TRBJ2-5; D perhaps matches TRBD1 (6 bases). CDR1 is MNHNS and CDR2 is SASEGT in the germline V gene. V shed 6 bases and J shed 3 bases, with 17 bases lying between them. The CDR3 loop spans 15 amino acids. The CDR3 nucleotides are TGTGCCAGCAGGGGATCCGGGACACCAGAAGAGACCCAGTACTTC. Its translation is CASRGSGTPEETQYF.

As concerns this clonotype: Its ends do not fully match the called genes, so a read error is possible. The CDR3 region is CASSPSTSGGATDTRYF. The DNA of the CDR3 is TGTGCCAGCAGTCCCTCGACTAGCGGGGGGGCCACAGATACGCGGTATTTT. The genes are TRBV6-5 and TRBJ2-3; 14 nucleotides agree with TRBD2. CDR1 is MNHEY and CDR2 is SVGAGI in the germline V gene. This CDR3 is 17 amino acids long.

This chain links TRBV5-8 with TRBJ1-1; no clear D. Trimming left V 3 bases short and J 1 base short, with 16 bases between. Germline V lookup: CDR1 SGHTS, CDR2 YDEGEE. CDR3 length: 16 residues. CDR3 coding DNA: TGTGCCAGCAGCTCCGACTTACTCCGGACGAACACTGAAGCTTTCTTT. Encoded protein: CASSSDLLRTNTEAFF.

In its sample, this clonotype was seen a few times. The V call is TRBV6-1, the J call TRBJ2-4; 7 bases fit TRBD2. CDR3 length: 16 amino acids. V was clipped by 6 bases and J by 1 base; unmatched bases: 9. The V gene's germline CDR1 is MNHNS and CDR2 SASEGT. The CDR3 sequence is CASRPLRGEAKNIQYF. Written as DNA, the CDR3 is TGTGCCAGCAGACCCCTACGGGGGGAGGCCAAAAACATTCAGTACTTC.

The chain recombines TRBV20-1 with TRBJ2-7; D perhaps matches TRBD1 (5 bases). The CDR3 consists of 14 residues. V dropped 1 base and J dropped 5 bases, with 15 bases sitting between them. CDR1 and CDR2 (germline): DFQATT, SNEGSKA (reference sequence). In DNA, the CDR3 is TGCAGTGCTAGAGTCGGCAGGGCGAAGGACGAGCAGTACTTC. Translation: CSARVGRAKDEQYF.

This chain joins TRBV19 and TRBJ1-3; the D is unclear. Looked up from germline, CDR1 is LNHDA and CDR2 is SQIVND (reference sequence). Trimming took 3 bases from V and 4 from J, leaving 10 bases between them. The CDR3 length is 14 residues. For the CDR3, the DNA is TGTGCCAGTAGTATTCTAGGGTCCGGAAACACCATATATTTT. Translating it yields CASSILGSGNTIYF.

This clonotype is medium-sized (0.01 to 0.1%) by share. CDR3 residues: CSAAGGRDIQYF. CDR3 bases: TGCAGCGCCGCCGGGGGTCGGGACATTCAGTACTTC. V gene TRBV20-1 combines with J gene TRBJ2-4, with a weak D call TRBD2 (6 bases). CDR3 length: 12 residues. Germline V gene data show CDR1 as DFQATT and CDR2 as SNEGSKA (reference sequence).

This clonotype has a handful of counts. The chain joins TRBV19 to TRBJ2-2; D unresolved. The CDR3 is 14 residues long. Trimming cost V 1 base and J 6 bases, with 9 bases left between them. Per germline, CDR1 LNHDA and CDR2 SQIVND (reference sequence). CDR3 nucleotides: TGTGCCAGTAGTATAGGCTCAGGCTCCGGGGAGCTGTTTTTT. Its translation is CASSIGSGSGELFF.

This chain links TRBV2 with TRBJ2-5; D remains ambiguous. The CDR3 is 16 amino acids. Germline V gives CDR1 SNHLY, CDR2 FYNNEI. Trimming shortened V by 4 bases and J by 1 base, and 16 bases separated the two germline ends. This CDR3 is CASSVNSLSLQETQYF. In nucleotides, the CDR3 is TGTGCCAGCAGTGTTAACAGCCTTTCTCTCCAAGAGACCCAGTACTTC.

V usage is TRBV29-1 and J usage is TRBJ2-5, with D possibly matching TRBD2 (6 bases). Trimming left V 3 bases short and J 5 bases short, with 13 bases between. CDR3 size: 13 residues. In germline, CDR1 is SQVTM, CDR2 ANQGSEA. The CDR3 sequence is CSVDRGGRETQYF. The CDR3 nucleotides are TGCAGCGTTGATAGGGGAGGCCGGGAGACCCAGTACTTC.

The chain joins TRBV6-1 to TRBJ2-7, with 11 bases identical to TRBD2. CDR1 MNHNS and CDR2 SASEGT come from the germline V gene. This CDR3 has 14 amino acids. The ends lost 6 bases at V and 3 bases at J; junction bases unmatched: 4. CDR3 sequence (DNA): TGTGCCAGCAGCCTAGCGGGGGGAGACTACGAGCAGTACTTC. As protein: CASSLAGGDYEQYF.

The CDR3 coding sequence is TGTGCCACCAGTGATTGGGGTTCGGACGAGCAGTACTTC. Translation: CATSDWGSDEQYF. The chain has TRBV24-1 and TRBJ2-7, with D uncertain. The CDR3 sequence is 13 residues long. Deletions cut 2 bases from V and 5 bases from J, with 9 bases between. Germline lookup yields CDR1 KGHDR and CDR2 SFDVKD.

This chain links TRBV5-1 with TRBJ2-2; TRBD1 matches 7 bases. The J segment lost 2 bases and the V segment lost 9 bases, leaving 7 bases of the junction unmatched. This CDR3 has 14 residues. Looked up from germline, CDR1 is SGHRS and CDR2 is YFSETQ. CDR3 amino acids: CATRRDSNTGELFF. CDR3 nucleotides: TGCGCCACCCGAAGGGACAGTAACACCGGGGAGCTGTTTTTT.

This clonotype was detected a few times. The chain employs TRBV27 and TRBJ1-3; D is unresolved. Germline CDR1 and CDR2: MNHEY and SMNVEV (reference sequence). The V and J ends lost 5 bases and 1 base respectively, with 12 bases between them. This CDR3 is built from 15 residues. The CDR3 nucleotides are TGTGCCAGCAGTGCGTTGGGGTCTTCTGGAAACACCATATATTTT. Encoded protein: CASSALGSSGNTIYF.

J is TRBJ2-3 and V is TRBV7-8; 10 bases fit TRBD2. The CDR3 consists of 16 residues. The V gene end was trimmed by 1 base and the J gene end by 1 base; junction bases not matched to a gene: 2. CDR1 is SGHVS, CDR2 FQNEAQ, per germline. The CDR3 protein is CASSLDSGGRTDTQYF. The CDR3 coding sequence is TGTGCCAGCAGCTTAGATAGCGGGGGGCGCACAGATACGCAGTATTTT.

In this sample, this clonotype turned up a few times. The chain carries TRBV19 and TRBJ2-2; perhaps TRBD1 as D (6 bases). V lost 2 bases to trimming and J lost 3 bases, with 13 bases between them. The CDR3 consists of 16 residues. CDR1 LNHDA and CDR2 SQIVND come from the germline V gene (reference sequence). The CDR3 bases are TGTGCCAGTAGTATATCCCAGGGGACGGACACCGGGGAGCTGTTTTTT. It translates to CASSISQGTDTGELFF.

The V call is TRBV5-8, the J call TRBJ1-5; maybe TRBD1 (6 bases). Germline-derived CDR1 and CDR2 are SGHTS and YDEGEE. The V end was cut by 2 bases, the J end by 3 bases, with 12 bases between. The CDR3 has 15 amino acids. The CDR3 loop is CASSLEGVDNQPQHF. The CDR3 DNA reads as TGTGCCAGCAGCTTAGAGGGGGTAGACAATCAGCCCCAGCATTTT.

In this sample, this clonotype turned up a few times. The chain is built from TRBV15 and TRBJ1-5, with D possibly matching TRBD1 (6 bases). CDR3 length: 15 amino acids. Trimming took 3 bases from V and 0 from J, leaving 9 bases between them. The germline gives CDR1 LNHNV, CDR2 YYDKDF (reference sequence). This chain's CDR3 is CATSRDRHSNQPQHF. DNA of the CDR3: TGTGCCACCAGCAGGGACAGACATAGCAATCAGCCCCAGCATTTT.

In its sample, this clonotype was seen a few times. In nucleotides, the CDR3 is TGTGCCAGCAGTCGTGGACAGGGTCGGGTGACTGAAGCTTTCTTT. Translation: CASSRGQGRVTEAFF. The rearrangement joins TRBV27 to TRBJ1-1, with 8 nucleotides matching TRBD1. Germline CDR1 reads MNHEY; CDR2 reads SMNVEV (reference sequence). The CDR3 has 15 amino acids. Trimming removed 5 bases from V and 5 bases from J; junction bases left unmatched: 10.

This clonotype appeared a few times. V and J are TRBV20-1 and TRBJ1-1; 7 bases agree with TRBD1. The CDR3 has 13 residues. Germline CDR1 and CDR2: DFQATT and SNEGSKA (reference sequence). J gave up 3 bases and V 6 bases, and 7 bases lay outside the gene matches. The CDR3 spells CSAQDRLDTEAFF. The DNA for the CDR3 is TGCAGTGCACAGGACAGGTTGGACACTGAAGCTTTCTTT.

This clonotype has just a few counts. The chain joins TRBV20-1 to TRBJ1-6; D gene unclear. V lost 5 bases and J 7 bases, leaving 15 bases between the germline ends. The CDR3 totals 14 residues. The germline V gene has CDR1 DFQATT and CDR2 SNEGSKA (reference sequence). The CDR3 protein is CSAVRGLANSPLHF. The CDR3 nucleotides are TGCAGTGCTGTTCGGGGTCTGGCGAATTCACCCCTCCACTTT.

This chain joins TRBV18 and TRBJ2-7; D unclear. The germline CDR1 and CDR2 sequences are KGHSH and LQKENI. Trimming left V 2 bases short and J 1 base short, with 6 bases between. The CDR3 runs 13 residues. The CDR3 coding sequence is TGTGCCAGCTCACCAAGGGAATCCTACGAGCAGTACTTC. Its protein is CASSPRESYEQYF.